Following are 7 T cell receptor beta chains from one sample sequenced in a study of OX40 agonist ivuxolimab in advanced cancers. Profiling relied on immunoSEQ multiplex PCR, and the TCRdb table lists in-frame clones only, not all of them. The data hold some 98,000 clones, with around 86% observed a single time. The starting material was CD4+ or CD8+ T cells sorted from blood, obtained in a trial of the OX40 agonist ivuxolimab. The receptors were gathered from an adult with an advanced solid tumor such as melanoma, head and neck, liver or kidney cancer.

CDR3 sequence (DNA): TGTGCCAGCACCCACCCCGGGGTAGATACGCAGTATTTT. This translates into CASTHPGVDTQYF. V and J are TRBV6-1 and TRBJ2-3; TRBD2 might be the D (5 bases). Trimming pared 7 bases from V and 5 bases from J, leaving 13 bases between. The CDR3 has 13 amino acids. Germline V gives CDR1 MNHNS, CDR2 SASEGT.

The chain has TRBV7-3 and TRBJ2-1, with 7 positions matching TRBD2. Germline V lookup: CDR1 SGHTA, CDR2 FQGTGA. This CDR3 is built from 14 residues. The ends lost 6 bases at V and 5 bases at J; junction bases unmatched: 7. The CDR3 sequence is CASSKRDPNNEQFF. The CDR3 bases are TGTGCCAGCAGTAAGCGGGACCCGAACAATGAGCAGTTCTTC.

The chain links TRBV21-1 to TRBJ2-5. TRBV21-1 is termed a pseudogene. The CDR3 sequence is 15 residues long. The CDR3 nucleotides read TGTGCCAGCAGCAAATTCGGAGAGAGGGGAGAGACCCAGTACTTC. This translates into CASSKFGERGETQYF.

The chain uses TRBV5-1 and TRBJ2-4; D is perhaps TRBD2 (5 bases). The CDR3 has 14 amino acids. V was shortened by 3 bases and J by 1 base, with 8 bases between the two germline ends. Germline loops: CDR1 SGHRS, CDR2 YFSETQ. This CDR3 is CASSSGTAKNIQYF. The CDR3 nucleotides read TGCGCCAGCAGCTCGGGAACGGCCAAAAACATTCAGTACTTC.

The chain recombines TRBV19 with TRBJ1-5, with D possibly being TRBD1 (6 bases). This CDR3 is built from 14 residues. Germline CDR1 and CDR2: LNHDA and SQIVND (reference sequence). The V and J ends lost 5 bases and 7 bases respectively, with 15 bases between them. The CDR3 spells CASSEGGFGQPQHF. CDR3 DNA: TGTGCCAGTAGTGAGGGGGGATTCGGCCAGCCCCAGCATTTT.

The chain joins TRBV5-5 to TRBJ2-3; TRBD2 is a possible D gene (6 bases). The CDR3 is made up of 15 amino acids. Germline CDR1 reads SGHKS; CDR2 reads YYEKEE (reference sequence). V was clipped by 0 bases and J by 3 bases, with 11 bases between them. CDR3 coding DNA: TGTGCCAGCAGCTTGGTGGAGGGGCAGACAGATACGCAGTATTTT. Its translation is CASSLVEGQTDTQYF.

This clone showed up just a few times. V is TRBV25-1 and J is TRBJ2-5; the D is unclear. The germline gives CDR1 MGHDK, CDR2 SYGVNS. The CDR3 is made up of 13 amino acids. Trimming took off 7 bases at V and 5 bases at J, with 14 bases between the two ends. Here the CDR3 DNA reads TGTGCCAGCAAGGAGCAGGACCCGGAGACCCAGTACTTC. Its protein product is CASKEQDPETQYF.